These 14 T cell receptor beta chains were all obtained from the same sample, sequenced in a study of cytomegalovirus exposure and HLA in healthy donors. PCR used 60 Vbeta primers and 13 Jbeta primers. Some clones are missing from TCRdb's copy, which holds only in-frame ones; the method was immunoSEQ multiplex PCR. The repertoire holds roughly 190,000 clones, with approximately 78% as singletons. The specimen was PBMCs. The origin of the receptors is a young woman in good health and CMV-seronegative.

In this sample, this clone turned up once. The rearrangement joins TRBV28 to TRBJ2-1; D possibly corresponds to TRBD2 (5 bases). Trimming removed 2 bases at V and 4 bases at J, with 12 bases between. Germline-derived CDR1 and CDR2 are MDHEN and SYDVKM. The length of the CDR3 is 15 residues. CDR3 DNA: TGTGCCAGCAGTTTAGGTGGGAGTACGTACAATGAGCAGTTCTTC. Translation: CASSLGGSTYNEQFF.

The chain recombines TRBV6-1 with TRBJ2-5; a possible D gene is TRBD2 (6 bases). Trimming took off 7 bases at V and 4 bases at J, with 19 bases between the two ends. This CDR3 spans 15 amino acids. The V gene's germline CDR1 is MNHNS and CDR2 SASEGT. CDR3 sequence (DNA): TGTGCCAGCAACGCCTTTTGGGGGGTGGGAGAGACCCAGTACTTC. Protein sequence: CASNAFWGVGETQYF.

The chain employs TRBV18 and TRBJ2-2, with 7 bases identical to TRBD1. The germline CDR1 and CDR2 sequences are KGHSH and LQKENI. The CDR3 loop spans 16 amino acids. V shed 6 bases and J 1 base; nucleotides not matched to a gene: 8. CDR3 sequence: CASSRRQGVNTGELFF. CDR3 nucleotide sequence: TGTGCCAGCTCTCGCAGACAGGGTGTGAACACCGGGGAGCTGTTTTTT.

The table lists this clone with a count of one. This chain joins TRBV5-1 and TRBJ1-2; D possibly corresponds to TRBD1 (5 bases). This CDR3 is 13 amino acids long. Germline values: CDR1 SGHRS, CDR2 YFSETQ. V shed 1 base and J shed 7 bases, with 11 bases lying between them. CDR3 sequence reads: CASSLFQGGGYTF. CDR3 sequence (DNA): TGCGCCAGCAGCTTGTTTCAGGGAGGTGGCTACACCTTC.

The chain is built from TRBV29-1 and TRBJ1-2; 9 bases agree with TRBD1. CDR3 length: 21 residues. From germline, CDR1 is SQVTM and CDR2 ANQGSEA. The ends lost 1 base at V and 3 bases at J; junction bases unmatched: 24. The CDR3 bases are TGCAGCGTTGAAGGCGCAAAACAGGGGGCCCGTGGGGGAACTCTCGACTATGGCTACACCTTC. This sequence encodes CSVEGAKQGARGGTLDYGYTF.

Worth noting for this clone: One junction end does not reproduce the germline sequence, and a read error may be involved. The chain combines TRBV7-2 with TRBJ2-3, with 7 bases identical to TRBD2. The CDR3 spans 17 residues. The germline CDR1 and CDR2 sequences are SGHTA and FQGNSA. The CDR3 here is CASSKGGGGGSTNTQYF. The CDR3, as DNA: TGTGCCAGCAGCAAGGGAGGTGGAGGCGGGAGCACAAATACGCAGTATTTT.

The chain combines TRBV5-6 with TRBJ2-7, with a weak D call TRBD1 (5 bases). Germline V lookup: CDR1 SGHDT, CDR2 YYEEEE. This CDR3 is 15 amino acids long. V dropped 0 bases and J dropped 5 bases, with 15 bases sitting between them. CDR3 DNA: TGTGCCAGCAGCTTGGAGGCAGGGTTCCTTGACGAGCAGTACGTC. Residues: CASSLEAGFLDEQYV.

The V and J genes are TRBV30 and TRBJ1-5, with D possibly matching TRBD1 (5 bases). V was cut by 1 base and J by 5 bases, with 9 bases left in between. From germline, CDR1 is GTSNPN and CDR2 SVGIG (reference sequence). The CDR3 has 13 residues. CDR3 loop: CAWSAGGDQPQHF. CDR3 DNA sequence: TGTGCCTGGAGTGCAGGAGGGGATCAGCCCCAGCATTTT.

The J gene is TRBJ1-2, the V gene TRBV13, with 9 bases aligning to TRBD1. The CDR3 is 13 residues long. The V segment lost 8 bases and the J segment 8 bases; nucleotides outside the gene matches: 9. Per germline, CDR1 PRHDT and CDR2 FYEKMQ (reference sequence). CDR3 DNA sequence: TGTGCCAGCTCCAAACAGGGGGCGCGCGGCTACACCTTC. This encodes CASSKQGARGYTF.

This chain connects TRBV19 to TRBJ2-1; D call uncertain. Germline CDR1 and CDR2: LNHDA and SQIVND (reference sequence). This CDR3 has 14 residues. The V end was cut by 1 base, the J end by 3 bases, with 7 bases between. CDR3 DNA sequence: TGTGCCAGTAGTATAGCTCCCGGCTACAATGAGCAGTTCTTC. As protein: CASSIAPGYNEQFF.

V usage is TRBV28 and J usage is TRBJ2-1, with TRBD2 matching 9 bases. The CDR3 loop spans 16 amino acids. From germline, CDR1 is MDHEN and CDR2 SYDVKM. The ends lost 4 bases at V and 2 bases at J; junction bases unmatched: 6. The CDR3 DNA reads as TGTGCCAGCAGTTATTTCAGGACTAGCGCCTACAATGAGCAGTTCTTC. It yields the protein CASSYFRTSAYNEQFF.

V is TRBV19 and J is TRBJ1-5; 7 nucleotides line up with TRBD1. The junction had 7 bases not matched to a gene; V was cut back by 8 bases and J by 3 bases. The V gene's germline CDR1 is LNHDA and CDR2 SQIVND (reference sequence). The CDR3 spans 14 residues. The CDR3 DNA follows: TGTGCCAGTCGCCTCACAGGGGACAATCAGCCCCAGCATTTT. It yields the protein CASRLTGDNQPQHF.

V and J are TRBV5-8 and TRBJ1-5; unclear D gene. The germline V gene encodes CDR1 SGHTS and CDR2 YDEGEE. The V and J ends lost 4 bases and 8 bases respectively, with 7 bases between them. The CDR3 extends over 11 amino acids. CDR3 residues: CASSRRKPQHF. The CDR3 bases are TGTGCCAGCAGCAGGCGGAAGCCCCAGCATTTT.

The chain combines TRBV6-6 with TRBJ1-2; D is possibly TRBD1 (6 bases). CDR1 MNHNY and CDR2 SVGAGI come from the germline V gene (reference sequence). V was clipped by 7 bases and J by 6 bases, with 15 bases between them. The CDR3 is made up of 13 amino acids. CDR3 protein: CASIAGGGHGYTF. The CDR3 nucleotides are TGTGCCAGCATAGCGGGGGGCGGTCATGGCTACACCTTC.